The 21 T cell receptor beta chains given below trace back to one sample, sequenced in a study of blood T cell repertoires in COVID-19 (dated by TCRdb to 2020 to 2021). Library preparation was by the immunoSEQ multiplex PCR assay. Entries here come from immuneACCESS through TCRdb and include only in-frame sequences with V and J called. Some clones fail to appear in such tables; in the studies checked, an unresolved V gene covers under half of the shortfall, and the cause of the remainder is unknown. This sample holds around 240,000 clones; 90% to 95% were observed only once. The top ten hold 0.95% to 1.5% of the sample. Sequencing was performed on PBMCs or T cells enriched from blood (not recorded which). These receptor sequences come from a human donor in a cohort exposed to, infected with or recovered from COVID-19 (not recorded which). The donor label of this sample is uncertain.

This clone was seen a few times. The chain carries TRBV9 and TRBJ2-5, with 7 positions matching TRBD2. The CDR3 spans 14 residues. Germline V gene data show CDR1 as SGDLS and CDR2 as YYNGEE. V trimming: 4 bases; J trimming: 5 bases; junction bases outside the gene matches: 8. CDR3 coding DNA: TGTGCCAGCAGCCCGCGACTAGCCCGGGAGACCCAGTACTTC. It is translated as CASSPRLARETQYF.

The rearrangement uses TRBV12-3 or TRBV12-4 and TRBJ1-1, with unresolved D. The length of the CDR3 is 13 residues. With 2 bases removed from V and 5 bases from J, the gap between germline ends came to 9 bases. In nucleotides, the CDR3 is TGTGCCAGCAGTTTAACCGGGTGGACTGAAGCTTTCTTT. Its protein product is CASSLTGWTEAFF.

The chain links TRBV15 to TRBJ2-1; tentative D call: TRBD2 (6 bases). Trimming took off 1 base at V and 7 bases at J, with 11 bases between the two ends. Germline lookup yields CDR1 LNHNV and CDR2 YYDKDF (reference sequence). This CDR3 comprises 14 residues. CDR3: CATSRVAGGNEQFF. CDR3 DNA sequence: TGTGCCACCAGCAGAGTAGCAGGAGGGAATGAGCAGTTCTTC.

This clone was observed a single time. The chain has TRBV29-1 and TRBJ2-1, with 8 bases that match TRBD1. V lost 4 bases and J lost 8; bases outside the gene matches: 7. Germline V lookup: CDR1 SQVTM, CDR2 ANQGSEA. The length of the CDR3 is 13 residues. The CDR3 region has the DNA TGCAGCGTTGTGAGGGACAGGCGAGATGAGCAGTTCTTC. Translating gives CSVVRDRRDEQFF.

The chain employs TRBV4-1 and TRBJ2-4; D is undetermined. CDR3 size: 15 residues. The ends were cut back, 1 base at V and 0 bases at J, with 7 bases in the middle. The germline V gene has CDR1 MGHRA and CDR2 YSYEKL. CDR3 amino acids: CASSQVGLAKNIQYF. CDR3 DNA sequence: TGCGCCAGCAGCCAAGTTGGGCTAGCCAAAAACATTCAGTACTTC.

The rearrangement links TRBV9 to TRBJ1-2; D is uncertain. The CDR3 has 17 residues. CDR1 is SGDLS, CDR2 YYNGEE, per germline. Trimming left V 3 bases short and J 2 bases short, with 20 bases between. The chain's CDR3 is CASSGSREGRRNYGYTF. The CDR3 bases are TGTGCCAGCAGCGGATCGCGGGAAGGCAGAAGGAACTATGGCTACACCTTC.

This rearrangement joins TRBV29-1 to TRBJ1-2, with D perhaps TRBD1 (6 bases). The ends were cut back, 4 bases at V and 14 bases at J, with 17 bases in the middle. Germline lookup yields CDR1 SQVTM and CDR2 ANQGSEA. This CDR3 comprises 11 residues. The CDR3 region has the DNA TGCAGCGTTGGAGAGGAAACAGGGTTAACCTTC. It encodes CSVGEETGLTF.

V gene TRBV19 combines with J gene TRBJ1-5; D gene ambiguous. Trimming pared 3 bases from V and 4 bases from J, leaving 19 bases between. This CDR3 spans 17 amino acids. Germline V CDR1 and CDR2: LNHDA, SQIVND (reference sequence). CDR3 coding DNA: TGTGCCAGTAGTATCCTTCCAGAGGGTAGCTTTAATCAGCCCCAGCATTTT. Protein sequence: CASSILPEGSFNQPQHF.

The V and J genes are TRBV25-1 and TRBJ2-5; 10 nucleotides match TRBD1. CDR1 and CDR2 (germline): MGHDK, SYGVNS. This CDR3 is 15 amino acids long. V was clipped by 4 bases and J by 5 bases; unmatched bases: 7. This CDR3 reads CASSGTGGYSETQYF. In DNA, the CDR3 is TGTGCCAGCAGTGGGACAGGGGGTTATTCGGAGACCCAGTACTTC. The variable domain in full, completed from reference TRBV25-1 and TRBJ2-5, reads EADIYQTPRYLVIGTGKKITLECSQTMGHDKMYWYQQDPGMELHLIHYSYGVNSTEKGDLSSESTVSRIRTEHFPLTLESARPSHTSQYLCASSGTGGYSETQYFGPGTRLLVL.

This sequence joins TRBV6-5 and TRBJ1-5, with D tentatively TRBD1 (5 bases). The CDR3 runs to 15 residues. Germline V lookup: CDR1 MNHEY, CDR2 SVGAGI. The V gene lost 5 bases and the J gene lost 2 bases, with 13 bases spanning the gap. Written as DNA, the CDR3 is TGTGCCAGCAGTCCCTCAGGGTGGGGCAATCAGCCCCAGCATTTT. Protein: CASSPSGWGNQPQHF.

V and J are TRBV5-8 and TRBJ2-2; D not certain. Looked up from germline, CDR1 is SGHTS and CDR2 is YDEGEE. The CDR3 totals 13 residues. Trimming pared 3 bases from V and 5 bases from J, leaving 8 bases between. DNA for the CDR3: TGTGCCAGCAGCTCTAGAACAACCGGGGAGCTGTTTTTT. It encodes CASSSRTTGELFF.

This chain links TRBV19 with TRBJ2-1; 8 positions agree with TRBD2. Germline-derived CDR1 and CDR2 are LNHDA and SQIVND (reference sequence). This CDR3 region has 17 residues. V lost 3 bases to trimming and J lost 0 bases; unmatched junction nucleotides: 7. The CDR3 DNA reads as TGTGCCAGTAGTATCCTCTCAGCGGGGGCCTCCTACAATGAGCAGTTCTTC. This gives the protein CASSILSAGASYNEQFF.

The genes are TRBV11-2 and TRBJ2-7, with a possible D match to TRBD1 (6 bases). Looked up from germline, CDR1 is SGHAT and CDR2 is FQNNGV. The CDR3 contains 15 residues. Deletions cut 4 bases from V and 3 bases from J, with 16 bases between. The CDR3 DNA reads TGTGCCAGCAGCTCAAGGGGGACGGTTGACTACGAGCAGTACTTC. Protein product: CASSSRGTVDYEQYF.

The rearrangement links TRBV5-4 to TRBJ1-4, with a weak D call TRBD1 (5 bases). CDR3 size: 14 residues. Trimming removed 1 base at V and 6 bases at J, with 10 bases between. Germline V gene sequence: CDR1 SGHNT, CDR2 YYREEE (reference sequence). CDR3 DNA: TGTGCCAGCAGCTTGAGGGGAGGGGATGAAAAACTGTTTTTT. This translates into CASSLRGGDEKLFF.

This chain uses TRBV11-2 with TRBJ2-1; D perhaps matches TRBD1 (6 bases). Germline V gives CDR1 SGHAT, CDR2 FQNNGV. The V end was cut by 5 bases, the J end by 5 bases, with 13 bases between. The CDR3 length is 14 residues. CDR3 in amino acids: CASSQGTIHNEQFF. The DNA for the CDR3 is TGTGCCAGCAGCCAAGGGACAATACACAATGAGCAGTTCTTC.

The V and J genes are TRBV9 and TRBJ1-2; TRBD1 agrees at 7 bases. Germline CDR1 is SGDLS and CDR2 is YYNGEE. This CDR3 contains 16 residues. Trimming removed 1 base from V and 8 bases from J; junction bases left unmatched: 14. The CDR3 is CASSVHATGAAFGYTF. In DNA form, the CDR3 reads TGTGCCAGCAGCGTACACGCCACAGGGGCTGCTTTCGGCTACACCTTC.

J is TRBJ2-1 and V is TRBV5-8; D remains unclear. Germline V gene data show CDR1 as SGHTS and CDR2 as YDEGEE. This CDR3 has 14 residues. The V gene lost 4 bases and the J gene lost 0 bases, with 8 bases spanning the gap. Here the CDR3 reads CASSQARSYNEQFF. CDR3 DNA: TGTGCCAGCAGCCAAGCGCGCTCCTACAATGAGCAGTTCTTC.

The rearrangement links TRBV7-6 to TRBJ2-7, with 9 bases fitting TRBD1. The CDR3 contains 15 residues. V trimming: 5 bases; J trimming: 4 bases; junction bases outside the gene matches: 9. Germline CDR1 and CDR2: SGHVS and FNYEAQ. The CDR3 loop reads CASSLSAGTGYEQYF. The CDR3 DNA sequence: TGTGCCAGCAGCCTCTCCGCCGGGACAGGGTACGAGCAGTACTTC. Using reference TRBV7-6 and TRBJ2-7 for the parts outside the CDR3, the full variable domain is GAGVSQSPRYKVTKRGQDVALRCDPISGHVSLYWYRQALGQGPEFLTYFNYEAQQDKSGLPNDRFSAERPEGSISTLTIQRTEQRDSAMYRCASSLSAGTGYEQYFGPGTRLTVT.

This clone showed up just a few times. V usage is TRBV6-2 or TRBV6-3 and J usage is TRBJ2-2; TRBD2 matches at 11 bases. The V segment lost 5 bases and the J segment 4 bases; nucleotides outside the gene matches: 6. This CDR3 is built from 16 residues. Germline assignment: CDR1 MNHEY and CDR2 SVGEGT. CDR3 residues: CASSRPSGGTTGELFF. CDR3 nucleotide sequence: TGTGCCAGCAGTCGCCCTAGCGGGGGGACCACCGGGGAGCTGTTTTTT.

This clone is a singleton in its sample. The chain combines TRBV9 with TRBJ2-3; D unclear. The germline V gene encodes CDR1 SGDLS and CDR2 YYNGEE. V lost 3 bases and J 2 bases, leaving 7 bases between the germline ends. The CDR3 consists of 13 residues. The CDR3 reads CASSGLSTDTQYF. The CDR3 nucleotides are TGTGCCAGCAGCGGTCTCTCCACAGATACGCAGTATTTT. Complete variable domain (other parts from reference TRBV9 and TRBJ2-3): DSGVTQTPKHLITATGQRVTLRCSPRSGDLSVYWYQQSLDQGLQFLIQYYNGEERAKGNILERFSAQQFPDLHSELNLSSLELGDSALYFCASSGLSTDTQYFGPGTRLTVL.

This chain uses TRBV5-4 with TRBJ2-6; D is possibly TRBD1 (7 bases). Germline lookup yields CDR1 SGHNT and CDR2 YYREEE (reference sequence). V lost 2 bases to trimming and J lost 4 bases, with 22 bases between them. The CDR3 length is 19 residues. CDR3 amino acids: CASSFLDRAPGRGANVLTF. The DNA of the CDR3 is TGTGCCAGCAGCTTTTTAGACAGGGCCCCGGGGAGGGGGGCCAACGTCCTGACTTTC.